This T cell receptor (beta chain) was documented in a study of PD-L1 blockade in urothelial cancer. This CDR3 is built from 15 residues. Germline assignment: CDR1 SGHNT and CDR2 YYREEE (reference sequence). Between the trimmed V and J ends, which lost 0 bases and 1 base, there was a span of 8 bases. Produced via immunoSEQ multiplex PCR; TCRdb's table is partial and in-frame only. The sample carries 25,000 to 35,000 clones, 85% to 90% recorded once. This specimen consisted of PBMCs, obtained around atezolizumab (anti-PD-L1) treatment. The clonotype was recovered from a man aged 50 to 59 with urothelial cancer. V and J are TRBV5-4 and TRBJ2-1, with D tentatively TRBD1 (5 bases). CDR3 in DNA: TGTGCCAGCAGCTTGGGGGCAGGGTCCTACAATGAGCAGTTCTTC. This sequence encodes CASSLGAGSYNEQFF.